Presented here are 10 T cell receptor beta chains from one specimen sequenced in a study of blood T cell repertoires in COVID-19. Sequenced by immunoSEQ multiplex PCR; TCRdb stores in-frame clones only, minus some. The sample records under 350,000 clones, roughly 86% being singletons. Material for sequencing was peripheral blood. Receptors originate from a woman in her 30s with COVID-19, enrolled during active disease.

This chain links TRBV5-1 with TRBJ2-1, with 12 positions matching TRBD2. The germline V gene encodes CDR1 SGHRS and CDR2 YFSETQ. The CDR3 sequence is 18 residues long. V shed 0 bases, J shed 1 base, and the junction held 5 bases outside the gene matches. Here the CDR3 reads CASSLGLAGAISYNEQFF. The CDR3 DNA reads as TGCGCCAGCAGCTTGGGACTAGCGGGGGCGATATCCTACAATGAGCAGTTCTTC.

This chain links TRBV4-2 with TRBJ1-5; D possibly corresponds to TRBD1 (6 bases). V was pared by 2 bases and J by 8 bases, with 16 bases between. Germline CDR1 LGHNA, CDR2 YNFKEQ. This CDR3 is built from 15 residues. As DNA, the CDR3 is TGTGCCAGCAGCCAATCCGGCAGGGGTCGTAAGCCCCAGCATTTT. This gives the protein CASSQSGRGRKPQHF.

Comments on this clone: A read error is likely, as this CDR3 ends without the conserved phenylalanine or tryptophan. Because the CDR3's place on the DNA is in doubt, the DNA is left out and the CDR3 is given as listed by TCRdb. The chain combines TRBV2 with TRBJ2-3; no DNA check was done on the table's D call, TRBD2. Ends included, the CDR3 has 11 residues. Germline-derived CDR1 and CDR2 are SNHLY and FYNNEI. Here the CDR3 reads CASSDGGGPTL.

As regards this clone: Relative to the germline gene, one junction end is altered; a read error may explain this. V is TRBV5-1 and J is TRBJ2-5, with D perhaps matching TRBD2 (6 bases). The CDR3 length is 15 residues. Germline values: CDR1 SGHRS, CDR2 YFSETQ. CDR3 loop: CASSSSDNHQDTQYF. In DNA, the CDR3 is TGCGCCAGCAGCTCTAGCGACAATCATCAAGACACCCAGTACTTC.

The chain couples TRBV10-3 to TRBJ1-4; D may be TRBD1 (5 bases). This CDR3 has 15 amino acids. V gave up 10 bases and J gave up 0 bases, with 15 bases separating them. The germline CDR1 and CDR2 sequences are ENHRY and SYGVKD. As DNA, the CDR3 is TGTGCCACCGGCCCAACAGGTGCAACTAATGAAAAACTGTTTTTT. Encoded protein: CATGPTGATNEKLFF.

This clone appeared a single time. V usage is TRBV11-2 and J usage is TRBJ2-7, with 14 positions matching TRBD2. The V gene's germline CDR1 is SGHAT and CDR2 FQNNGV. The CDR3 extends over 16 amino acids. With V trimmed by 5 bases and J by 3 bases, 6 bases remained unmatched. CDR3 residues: CASSRPGTSGGYEQYF. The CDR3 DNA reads TGTGCCAGCAGCCGGCCCGGGACTAGCGGGGGCTACGAGCAGTACTTC.

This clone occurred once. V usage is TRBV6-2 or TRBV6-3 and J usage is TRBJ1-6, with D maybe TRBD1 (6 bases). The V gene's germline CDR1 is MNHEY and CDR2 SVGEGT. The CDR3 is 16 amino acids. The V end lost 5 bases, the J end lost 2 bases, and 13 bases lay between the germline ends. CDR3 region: CASSNGGSPYNSPLHF. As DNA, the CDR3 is TGTGCCAGCAGTAATGGGGGCAGCCCCTATAATTCACCCCTCCACTTT.

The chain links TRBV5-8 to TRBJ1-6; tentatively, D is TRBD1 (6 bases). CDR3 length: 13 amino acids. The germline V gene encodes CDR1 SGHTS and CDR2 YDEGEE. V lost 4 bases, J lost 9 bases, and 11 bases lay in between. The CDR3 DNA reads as TGTGCCAGCAGCCCTCGGACAGCTTCACCCCTCCACTTT. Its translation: CASSPRTASPLHF.

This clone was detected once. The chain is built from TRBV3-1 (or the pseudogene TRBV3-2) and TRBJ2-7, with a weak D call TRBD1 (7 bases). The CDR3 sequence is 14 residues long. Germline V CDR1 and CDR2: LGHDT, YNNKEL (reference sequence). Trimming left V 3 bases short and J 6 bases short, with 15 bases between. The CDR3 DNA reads TGTGCCAGCAGCCAGTATGGAGGGGGCATCGAGCAGTACGTC. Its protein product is CASSQYGGGIEQYV.

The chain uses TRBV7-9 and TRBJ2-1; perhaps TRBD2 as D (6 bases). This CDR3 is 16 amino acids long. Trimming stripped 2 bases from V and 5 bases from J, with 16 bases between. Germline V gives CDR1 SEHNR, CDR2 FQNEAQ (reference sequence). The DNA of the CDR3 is TGTGCCAGCAGCTTAAATGGGGAGGATCCGGACAATGAGCAGTTCTTC. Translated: CASSLNGEDPDNEQFF.